Following are 13 T cell receptor beta chains from one sample sequenced in a study of blood T cell repertoires in COVID-19. Sequencing used immunoSEQ multiplex PCR; TCRdb keeps in-frame clones, though not all of them. The table shows about 330,000 clones, with 80% to 90% occurring only once. Sequenced sample: peripheral blood. These receptor sequences come from a man between 18 and 35 years old who had recovered from COVID-19.

The J gene is TRBJ2-2, the V gene TRBV11-2, with D perhaps matching TRBD2 (7 bases). The germline V gene encodes CDR1 SGHAT and CDR2 FQNNGV. V lost 0 bases to trimming and J lost 5 bases, with 19 bases between them. The CDR3 is made up of 18 amino acids. The CDR3 protein is CASSLDGVGGRRTGELFF. The CDR3 DNA sequence: TGTGCCAGCAGCTTAGATGGTGTCGGGGGGCGGCGAACCGGGGAGCTGTTTTTT.

CDR3 in amino acids: CASSPTNSYEQYF. The DNA for the CDR3 is TGTGCCAGCAGTCCGACAAATTCCTACGAGCAGTACTTC. The rearrangement links TRBV6-5 to TRBJ2-7; no definite D call. Germline CDR1 is MNHEY and CDR2 is SVGAGI. This CDR3 has 13 residues. V lost 5 bases, J lost 1 base, and 9 bases lay in between.

This clone has just a few counts. The chain joins TRBV27 to TRBJ2-7, with TRBD2 identical over 10 bases. The CDR3 has 21 amino acids. CDR1 MNHEY and CDR2 SMNVEV come from the germline V gene (reference sequence). J was trimmed by 0 bases and V by 0 bases; bases with no gene match: 17. The CDR3 protein is CASSLSFWSGGASRFSYEQYF. In nucleotides, the CDR3 is TGTGCCAGCAGTTTATCTTTTTGGAGCGGGGGGGCGAGTAGGTTCTCCTACGAGCAGTACTTC.

The chain is built from TRBV2 and TRBJ2-2; D perhaps matches TRBD1 (6 bases). The CDR3 extends over 11 amino acids. Deletions cut 8 bases from V and 8 bases from J, with 9 bases between. Germline V gives CDR1 SNHLY, CDR2 FYNNEI. The CDR3 spells CASSGQGELFF. CDR3 DNA: TGTGCCAGCTCAGGACAGGGGGAGCTGTTTTTT.

V is TRBV12-3 or TRBV12-4 and J is TRBJ2-1, with 9 bases lining up with TRBD2. This CDR3 has 11 amino acids. After removal of 4 bases from V and 12 bases from J, the junction contained 1 base not matched to a gene. This CDR3 is CASSYSGRQFF. CDR3 DNA: TGTGCCAGCAGTTATAGCGGGAGGCAGTTCTTC.

This clone showed up just once. This sample also contains other DNA sequences that code for the same CDR3. The CDR3 here is CASSLGLAGVGEQFF. The CDR3, as DNA: TGCGCCAGCAGCTTGGGACTAGCGGGAGTTGGTGAGCAGTTCTTC. The chain uses TRBV5-1 and TRBJ2-1, with 12 bases fitting TRBD2. CDR3 length equals 15 residues. V was pared by 0 bases and J by 9 bases, with 4 bases of the junction left unmatched. From germline, CDR1 is SGHRS and CDR2 YFSETQ.

This chain connects TRBV9 to TRBJ1-2, with 9 bases that match TRBD1. CDR1 and CDR2 (germline): SGDLS, YYNGEE. V was pared by 3 bases and J by 5 bases, with 5 bases of the junction left unmatched. The length of the CDR3 is 14 residues. The CDR3 coding sequence is TGTGCCAGCAGCGGAACAGGGGGCTGGTATGGCTACACCTTC. This gives the protein CASSGTGGWYGYTF. Together with reference TRBV9 and TRBJ1-2, the CDR3 gives the full variable domain: DSGVTQTPKHLITATGQRVTLRCSPRSGDLSVYWYQQSLDQGLQFLIQYYNGEERAKGNILERFSAQQFPDLHSELNLSSLELGDSALYFCASSGTGGWYGYTFGSGTRLTVV.

This clone was picked up one time. The chain employs TRBV15 and TRBJ2-1, with a tentative D call TRBD1 (5 bases). V shed 0 bases and J shed 2 bases, with 8 bases lying between them. The CDR3 length is 15 residues. Germline assignment: CDR1 LNHNV and CDR2 YYDKDF (reference sequence). The CDR3 is CATSRDQQAYNEQFF. In nucleotides, the CDR3 is TGTGCCACCAGCAGAGATCAACAGGCCTACAATGAGCAGTTCTTC.

This clone was counted a single time. The J gene is TRBJ1-2, the V gene TRBV6-5; 11 positions match TRBD1. The CDR3 sequence is 15 residues long. CDR1 is MNHEY, CDR2 SVGAGI, per germline. DNA of the CDR3: TGTGCGACCTCACCGGGACAGGGGGCTAACTATGGCTACACCTTC. As protein: CATSPGQGANYGYTF.

The CDR3 loop is CASSLVRNSYEQYF. The CDR3 region has the DNA TGTGCCAGCAGCTTGGTGAGAAACTCCTACGAGCAGTACTTC. The rearrangement uses TRBV5-4 and TRBJ2-7; no definite D call. Trimming took off 0 bases at V and 0 bases at J, with 7 bases between the two ends. The CDR3 has 14 amino acids. Germline lookup yields CDR1 SGHNT and CDR2 YYREEE (reference sequence). The whole variable domain, filled in from reference TRBV5-4 and TRBJ2-7, reads ETGVTQSPTHLIKTRGQQVTLRCSSQSGHNTVSWYQQALGQGPQFIFQYYREEENGRGNFPPRFSGLQFPNYSSELNVNALELDDSALYLCASSLVRNSYEQYFGPGTRLTVT.

The chain couples TRBV19 to TRBJ1-2; D gene unclear. Germline V gene data show CDR1 as LNHDA and CDR2 as SQIVND (reference sequence). CDR3 length equals 14 residues. Trimming pared 6 bases from V and 7 bases from J, leaving 18 bases between. CDR3: CASRQSISLGGYTF. CDR3 bases: TGTGCCAGTAGACAGAGTATTTCGCTGGGTGGCTACACCTTC.

The chain combines TRBV5-5 with TRBJ2-7; tentatively, D is TRBD1 (5 bases). This CDR3 is 13 amino acids long. Germline CDR1 reads SGHKS; CDR2 reads YYEKEE (reference sequence). Trimming took off 3 bases at V and 3 bases at J, with 10 bases between the two ends. CDR3 region: CASSYPGIYEQYF. CDR3 nucleotides: TGTGCCAGCAGCTATCCAGGGATCTACGAGCAGTACTTC.

The rearrangement links TRBV7-8 to TRBJ1-1, with 8 bases identical to TRBD1. CDR3 length: 16 residues. With V trimmed by 5 bases and J by 5 bases, 13 bases remained unmatched. The germline CDR1 and CDR2 sequences are SGHVS and FQNEAQ. The CDR3 sequence is CASSLGTGRLRTEAFF. In DNA form, the CDR3 reads TGTGCCAGCAGCCTAGGGACAGGCCGGCTTAGAACTGAAGCTTTCTTT.